The present T cell receptor beta chain was sequenced within a study of blood T cell repertoires in COVID-19. Across the study: Samples came from the United States, Italy and Spain, spanning acute and convalescent COVID-19. Sources were T cells, B-cell-depleted T cells, or PBMCs; the material itself was cDNA or gDNA.

The authors' processing: Reference gene primer amplification in the assay estimated nucleated cell counts. Measured with immunoSEQ multiplex PCR; TCRdb has only the in-frame clones, and not every one. V, J and clone size derive from that table, while D and trimming were established from the DNA sequence. The table includes about 150,000 clones, about four fifths detected once. The trim removed 0 bases at V and 13 bases at J, leaving 11 bases unmatched. This CDR3 comprises 14 residues. Germline CDR1 is MNHEY and CDR2 is SVGEGT. The genes are TRBV6-2 or TRBV6-3 and TRBJ1-2, with 7 positions matching TRBD1. This TCR was recovered from a man in his sixties with acute or convalescent COVID-19. Material for sequencing was peripheral blood. The CDR3 DNA follows: TGTGCCAGCAGTTACTCGGGACAGTCTCGTCCGCTCACCTTC. Residues: CASSYSGQSRPLTF.